This T cell receptor (beta chain) was sequenced during a study of OX40 agonist ivuxolimab in advanced cancers. Study information: Eligibility admitted prior anti-PD-1, anti-PD-L1 or anti-CTLA-4 therapy; roughly 40% had some. Partial responses, seen in three patients, involved one hepatocellular carcinoma and two cutaneous melanomas.

Germline V gene lookup returns CDR1 SNHLY and CDR2 FYNNEI. Trimming stripped 6 bases from V and 1 base from J, with 12 bases between. The CDR3 consists of 14 residues. Study-wide findings and caveats: Researchers did not establish what antigens the expanded peripheral T cells target.

Details on this clone: Its specificity is not known.

TCRdb's table, derived via immunoSEQ multiplex PCR, lists solely in-frame clones and lacks some. Of about 78,000 clones listed, roughly 93% were seen once; the top ten hold 2.8%. V gene TRBV2 combines with J gene TRBJ1-2, with D unresolved. The sequence was collected from an adult with an advanced solid tumor such as melanoma, head and neck, liver or kidney cancer. The sample here was CD4+ or CD8+ T cells sorted from blood, taken in a trial of the OX40 agonist ivuxolimab. The CDR3, as DNA: TGTGCCAGCAGAGTGGGAGGGCTTAACTATGGCTACACCTTC. Translated, it gives CASRVGGLNYGYTF.